A single sample gave rise to the 10 T cell receptor beta chains below, sequenced in a study of OX40 agonist ivuxolimab in advanced cancers. Generated by immunoSEQ multiplex PCR, the TCRdb table keeps only in-frame clones and is missing some. The table has around 62,000 clones, more than 65% seen once. This specimen consisted of CD4+ or CD8+ T cells sorted from blood, obtained in a trial of the OX40 agonist ivuxolimab. The receptors shown here come from an adult with an advanced solid tumor such as melanoma, head and neck, liver or kidney cancer.

In its sample, this clone was seen a few times. This chain uses TRBV18 with TRBJ1-1; the D gene is possibly TRBD1 (5 bases). V was cut by 6 bases and J by 1 base, with 12 bases left in between. There are 14 residues in the CDR3. The V gene's germline CDR1 is KGHSH and CDR2 LQKENI. The CDR3 coding sequence is TGTGCCAGCTCTCCCGGGACGGCGAACACTGAAGCTTTCTTT. Its translation is CASSPGTANTEAFF.

The chain joins TRBV7-9 to TRBJ2-5; D remains unclear. V lost 5 bases and J 5 bases, leaving 6 bases between the germline ends. This CDR3 contains 11 residues. Germline V gene data show CDR1 as SEHNR and CDR2 as FQNEAQ (reference sequence). CDR3 sequence reads: CASSPLETQYF. CDR3 coding DNA: TGTGCCAGCAGCCCCCTCGAGACCCAGTACTTC. Full variable domain (outside the CDR3, taken from reference TRBV7-9 and TRBJ2-5): DTGVSQNPRHKITKRGQNVTFRCDPISEHNRLYWYRQTLGQGPEFLTYFQNEAQLEKSRLLSDRFSAERPKGSFSTLEIQRTEQGDSAMYLCASSPLETQYFGPGTRLLVL.

This rearrangement joins TRBV2 to TRBJ1-3, with 7 bases identical to TRBD1. Germline trimming cut 3 bases from V and 0 bases from J; bases unmatched to any gene: 5. The CDR3 has 16 residues. Germline CDR1 is SNHLY and CDR2 is FYNNEI. The CDR3 reads CASSDYRGGSGNTIYF. For the CDR3, the DNA is TGTGCCAGCAGTGACTACAGGGGCGGCTCTGGAAACACCATATATTTT.

The V gene is TRBV7-2, the J gene TRBJ2-7; maybe TRBD2 (5 bases). V lost 1 base and J lost 3, with 10 bases in between. Germline V gene lookup returns CDR1 SGHTA and CDR2 FQGNSA. The CDR3 consists of 14 residues. DNA for the CDR3: TGTGCCAGCAGCTTAGGGCGGGTTGGCTACGAGCAGTACTTC. Protein sequence: CASSLGRVGYEQYF.

The chain combines TRBV4-3 with TRBJ2-1, with 15 positions matching TRBD2. Germline CDR1 LGHNA, CDR2 YSLEER. CDR3 length: 16 residues. J gave up 3 bases and V 7 bases, and 4 bases lay outside the gene matches. CDR3: CASTRTSGRDYNEQFF. The CDR3 bases are TGCGCCAGCACCAGGACTAGCGGGAGGGACTACAATGAGCAGTTCTTC.

The chain recombines TRBV7-6 with TRBJ2-7; the D is unclear. Trimming stripped 4 bases from V and 5 bases from J, with 9 bases between. Germline assignment: CDR1 SGHVS and CDR2 FNYEAQ. CDR3 length: 12 residues. The CDR3 loop is CASSSTGHEQYF. DNA for the CDR3: TGTGCCAGCAGCTCGACGGGCCACGAGCAGTACTTC.

The chain employs TRBV15 and TRBJ2-3; maybe TRBD2 (7 bases). The germline V gene encodes CDR1 LNHNV and CDR2 YYDKDF (reference sequence). With 0 bases removed from V and 6 bases from J, the gap between germline ends came to 16 bases. CDR3 size: 16 residues. The CDR3: CATSRDLGGGGDTQYF. The CDR3 nucleotides are TGTGCCACCAGCAGAGATCTGGGGGGGGGCGGCGATACGCAGTATTTT. Supplemented by reference TRBV15 and TRBJ2-3, the full variable domain reads DAMVIQNPRYQVTQFGKPVTLSCSQTLNHNVMYWYQQKSSQAPKLLFHYYDKDFNNEADTPDNFQSRRPNTSFCFLDIRSPGLGDTAMYLCATSRDLGGGGDTQYFGPGTRLTVL.

This clone was seen once. The chain uses TRBV7-2 and TRBJ2-2; D gene ambiguous. V lost 5 bases and J 0 bases, leaving 13 bases between the germline ends. CDR1 and CDR2 from the germline V gene are SGHTA and FQGNSA. The CDR3 has 16 amino acids. The CDR3 DNA follows: TGTGCCAGCAGCCGAGAGAGTACAACGAACACCGGGGAGCTGTTTTTT. Translation gives CASSRESTTNTGELFF.

This clone appeared a few times. Other DNA variants within this sample encode the same CDR3. The rearrangement uses TRBV5-1 and TRBJ2-1, with no clear D. CDR1 SGHRS and CDR2 YFSETQ come from the germline V gene. The CDR3 has 16 residues. The V gene lost 1 base and the J gene lost 0 bases, with 11 bases spanning the gap. The CDR3 nucleotides are TGCGCCAGCAGCTTGACAGCGTCCAGCTCCTACAATGAGCAGTTCTTC. Protein: CASSLTASSSYNEQFF.

The gene calls are TRBV5-1 and TRBJ1-2; D might be TRBD1 (6 bases). V lost 4 bases, J lost 10 bases, and 17 bases lay in between. Germline lookup yields CDR1 SGHRS and CDR2 YFSETQ. The CDR3 loop spans 13 amino acids. The CDR3 here is CASSPWTEGHYTF. CDR3 sequence (DNA): TGCGCCAGCAGCCCCTGGACGGAGGGACACTACACCTTC.